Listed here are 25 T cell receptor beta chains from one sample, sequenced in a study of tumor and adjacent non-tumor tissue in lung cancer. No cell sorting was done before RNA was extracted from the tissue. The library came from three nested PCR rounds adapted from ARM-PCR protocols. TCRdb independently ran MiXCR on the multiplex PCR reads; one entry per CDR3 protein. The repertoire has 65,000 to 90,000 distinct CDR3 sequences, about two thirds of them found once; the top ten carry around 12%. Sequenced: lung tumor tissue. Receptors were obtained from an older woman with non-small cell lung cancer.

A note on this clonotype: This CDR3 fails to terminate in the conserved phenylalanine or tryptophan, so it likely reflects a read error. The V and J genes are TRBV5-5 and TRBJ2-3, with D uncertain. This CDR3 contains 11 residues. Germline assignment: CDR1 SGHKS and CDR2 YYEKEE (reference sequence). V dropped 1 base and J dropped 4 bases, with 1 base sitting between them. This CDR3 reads CASSLSDTQYS. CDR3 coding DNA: TGTGCCAGCAGCTTGTCAGATACGCAGTATTCA.

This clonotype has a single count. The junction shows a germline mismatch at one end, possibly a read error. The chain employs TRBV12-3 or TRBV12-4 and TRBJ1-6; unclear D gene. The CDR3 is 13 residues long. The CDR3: CASTPSANSPIHF. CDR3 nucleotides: TGTGCAAGCACCCCTTCCGCTAATTCACCCATCCACTTT.

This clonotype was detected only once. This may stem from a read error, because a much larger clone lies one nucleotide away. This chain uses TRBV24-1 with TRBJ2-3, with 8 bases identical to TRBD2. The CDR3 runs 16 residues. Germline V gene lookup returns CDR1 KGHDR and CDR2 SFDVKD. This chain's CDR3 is CATSDFAGGRTYTQYF. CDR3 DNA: TGTGCCACCAGTGATTTTGCGGGAGGACGCACATATACGCAGTATTTT.

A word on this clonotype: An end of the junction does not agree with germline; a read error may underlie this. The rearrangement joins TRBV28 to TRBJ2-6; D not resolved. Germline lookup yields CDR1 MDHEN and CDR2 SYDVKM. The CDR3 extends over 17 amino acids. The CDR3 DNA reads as TGTGCCAACAGTGGCGGTGGCCCTAACTCTGGGGCCAACGTCCTGACTTTC. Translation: CANSGGGPNSGANVLTF.

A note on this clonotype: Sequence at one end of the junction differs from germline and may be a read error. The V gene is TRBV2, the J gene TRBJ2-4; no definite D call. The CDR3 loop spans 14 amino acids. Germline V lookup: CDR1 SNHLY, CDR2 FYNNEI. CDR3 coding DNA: TGTGCCAGCCAGCGCGACGTAGCCAAAAACATTCATTACTTC. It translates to CASQRDVAKNIHYF. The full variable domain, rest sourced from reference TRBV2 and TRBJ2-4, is EPEVTQTPSHQVTQMGQEVILRCVPISNHLYFYWYRQILGQKVEFLVSFYNNEISEKSEIFDDQFSVERPDGSNFTLKIRSTKLEDSAMYFCASQRDVAKNIHYFGAGTRLSVL.

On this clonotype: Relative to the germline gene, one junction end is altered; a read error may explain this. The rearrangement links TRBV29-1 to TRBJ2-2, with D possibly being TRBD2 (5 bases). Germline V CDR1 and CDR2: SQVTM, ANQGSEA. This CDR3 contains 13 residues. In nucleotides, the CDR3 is TGCAGAGTTGAAGAAGGGAACACCGGGGAGCCGTTTTTT. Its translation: CRVEEGNTGEPFF.

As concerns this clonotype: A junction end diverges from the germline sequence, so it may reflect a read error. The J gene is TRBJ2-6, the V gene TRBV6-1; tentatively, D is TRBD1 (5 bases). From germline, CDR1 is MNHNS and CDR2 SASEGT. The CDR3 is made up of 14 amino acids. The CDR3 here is CPSSDSSGANILTF. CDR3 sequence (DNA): TGTCCCAGCAGTGACAGCTCTGGGGCCAACATCCTGACTTTC.

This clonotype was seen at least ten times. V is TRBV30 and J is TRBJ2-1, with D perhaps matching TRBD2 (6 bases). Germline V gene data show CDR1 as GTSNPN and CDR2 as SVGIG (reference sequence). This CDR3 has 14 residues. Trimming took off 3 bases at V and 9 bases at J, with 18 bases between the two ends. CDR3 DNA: TGTGCCTGGAGCCGGTTAGCGGTGACGGGTGAGCAGTTCTTC. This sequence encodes CAWSRLAVTGEQFF.

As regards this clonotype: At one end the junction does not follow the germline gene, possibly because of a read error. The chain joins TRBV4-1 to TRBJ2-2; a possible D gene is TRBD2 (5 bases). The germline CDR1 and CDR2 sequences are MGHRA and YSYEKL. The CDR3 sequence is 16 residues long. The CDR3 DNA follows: TGCGCCAGCAGCCCCCGAGGAGCGATGAGCACCGGGGAGCAGTTTTTT. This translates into CASSPRGAMSTGEQFF.

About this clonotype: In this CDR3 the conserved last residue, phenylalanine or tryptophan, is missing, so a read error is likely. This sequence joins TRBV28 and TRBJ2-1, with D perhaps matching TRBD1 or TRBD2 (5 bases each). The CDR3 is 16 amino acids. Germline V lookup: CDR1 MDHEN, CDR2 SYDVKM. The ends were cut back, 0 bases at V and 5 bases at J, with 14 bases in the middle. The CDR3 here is CASSLWDGARNNEQFL. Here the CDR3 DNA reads TGTGCCAGCAGTTTATGGGACGGGGCAAGGAACAATGAGCAGTTCCTC.

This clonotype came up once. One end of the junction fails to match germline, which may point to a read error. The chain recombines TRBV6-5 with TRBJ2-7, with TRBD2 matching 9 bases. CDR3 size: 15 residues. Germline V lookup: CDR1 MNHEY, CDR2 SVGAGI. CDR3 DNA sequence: TGTGCCAGTAGTGATAGCGGGAGTGTCTCCTACAAGCAGTACTTC. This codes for CASSDSGSVSYKQYF.

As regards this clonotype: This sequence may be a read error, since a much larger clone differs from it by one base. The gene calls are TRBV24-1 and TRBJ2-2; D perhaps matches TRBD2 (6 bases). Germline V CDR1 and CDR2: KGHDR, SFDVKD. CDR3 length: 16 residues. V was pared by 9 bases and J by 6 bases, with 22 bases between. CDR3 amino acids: CATRNSRAEGPGELFF. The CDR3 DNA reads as TGTGCCACCCGCAATTCGAGAGCGGAGGGGCCCGGGGAGCTGTTTTTT.

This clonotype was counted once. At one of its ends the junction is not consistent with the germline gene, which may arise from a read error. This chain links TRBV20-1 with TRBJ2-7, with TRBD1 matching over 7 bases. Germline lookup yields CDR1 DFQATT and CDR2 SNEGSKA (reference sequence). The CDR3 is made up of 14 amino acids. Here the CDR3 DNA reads TGCACTGCTAGGGGGACAGTAGGAAAATACGAGCAGTACTTC. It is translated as CTARGTVGKYEQYF.

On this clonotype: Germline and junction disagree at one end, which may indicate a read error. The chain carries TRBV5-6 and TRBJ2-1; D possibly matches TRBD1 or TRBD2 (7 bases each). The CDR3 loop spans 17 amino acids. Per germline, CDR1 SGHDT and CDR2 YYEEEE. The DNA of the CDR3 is TGTGCCAGCAGCTTGGGAGGGACAGCGGGAATGGGTAATGTGCAGTTCTTC. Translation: CASSLGGTAGMGNVQFF.

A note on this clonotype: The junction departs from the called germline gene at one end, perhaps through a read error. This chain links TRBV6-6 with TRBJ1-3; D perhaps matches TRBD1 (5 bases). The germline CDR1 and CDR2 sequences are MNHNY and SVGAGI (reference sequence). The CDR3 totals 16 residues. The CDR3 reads CASSMGGDYSGSTIYF. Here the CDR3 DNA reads TGCGCCAGCAGTATGGGGGGGGACTACTCTGGAAGCACCATATATTTT.

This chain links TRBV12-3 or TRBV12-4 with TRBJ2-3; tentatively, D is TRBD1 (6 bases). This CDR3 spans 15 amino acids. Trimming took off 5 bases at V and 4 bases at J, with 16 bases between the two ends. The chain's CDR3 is CASSMVTPGADTQYF. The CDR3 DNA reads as TGTGCCAGCAGTATGGTGACCCCAGGGGCAGATACGCAGTATTTT.

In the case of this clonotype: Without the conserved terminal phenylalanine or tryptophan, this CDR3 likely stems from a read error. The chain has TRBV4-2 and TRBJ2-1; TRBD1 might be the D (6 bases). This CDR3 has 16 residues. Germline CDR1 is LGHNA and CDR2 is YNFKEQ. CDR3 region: CASSHGTGRTDNEQFS. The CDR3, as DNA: TGTGCCAGCAGCCACGGAACAGGGCGCACCGACAATGAACAGTTCTCC.

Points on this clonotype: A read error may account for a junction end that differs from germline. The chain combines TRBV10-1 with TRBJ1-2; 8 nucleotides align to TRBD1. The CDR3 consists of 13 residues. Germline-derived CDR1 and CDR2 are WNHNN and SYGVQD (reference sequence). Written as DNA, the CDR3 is TGCGCCAGCAGTCGGGACAGGCGCTATGGCTACACTTTC. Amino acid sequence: CASSRDRRYGYTF.

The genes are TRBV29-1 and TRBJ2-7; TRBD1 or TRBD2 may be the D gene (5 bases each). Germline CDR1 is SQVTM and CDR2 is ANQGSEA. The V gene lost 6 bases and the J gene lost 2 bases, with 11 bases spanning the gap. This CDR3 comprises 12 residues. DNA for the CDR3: TGCAGCGTGGGGCGGGTAACCTACGAGCAGTACTTC. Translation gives CSVGRVTYEQYF.

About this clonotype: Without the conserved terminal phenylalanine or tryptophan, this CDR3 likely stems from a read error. CDR3 region: CSVGQVVSTEAFS. The CDR3 DNA reads as TGCAGCGTAGGACAGGTCGTGAGCACTGAAGCTTTCTCT. The chain combines TRBV29-1 with TRBJ1-1; 7 bases are shared with TRBD1. In germline, CDR1 is SQVTM, CDR2 ANQGSEA. The CDR3 contains 13 residues. After removal of 6 bases from V and 4 bases from J, the junction contained 8 bases not matched to a gene.

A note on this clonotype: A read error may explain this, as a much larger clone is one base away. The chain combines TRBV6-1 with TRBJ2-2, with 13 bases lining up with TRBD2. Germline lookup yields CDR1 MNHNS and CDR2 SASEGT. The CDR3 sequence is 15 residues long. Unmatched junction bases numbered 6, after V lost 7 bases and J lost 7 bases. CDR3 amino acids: CASNKGTSGIGELFF. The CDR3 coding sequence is TGTGCCAGCAATAAAGGGACTAGCGGGATCGGGGAGCTGTTTTTT.

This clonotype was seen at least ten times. The CDR3 DNA sequence: TGCAGTGCTAGAGGGTCGAGGTACGAGCAGTACTTC. Protein sequence: CSARGSRYEQYF. The chain recombines TRBV20-1 with TRBJ2-7; D gene uncertain. Germline V CDR1 and CDR2: DFQATT, SNEGSKA (reference sequence). The CDR3 totals 12 residues. V was clipped by 1 base and J by 4 bases, with 8 bases between them.

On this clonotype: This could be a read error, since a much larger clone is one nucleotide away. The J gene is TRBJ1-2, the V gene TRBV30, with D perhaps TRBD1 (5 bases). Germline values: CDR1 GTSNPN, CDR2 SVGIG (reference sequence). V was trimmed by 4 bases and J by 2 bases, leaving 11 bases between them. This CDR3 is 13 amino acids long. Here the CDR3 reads CAWTGGGNYGYTF. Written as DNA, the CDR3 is TGTGCCTGGACGGGGGGTGGGAACTATGGCTACACCTTC.

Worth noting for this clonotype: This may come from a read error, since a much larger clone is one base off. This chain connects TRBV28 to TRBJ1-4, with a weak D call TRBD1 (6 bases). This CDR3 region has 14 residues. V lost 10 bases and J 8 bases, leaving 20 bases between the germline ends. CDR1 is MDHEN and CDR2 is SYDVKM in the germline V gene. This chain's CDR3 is CAISRRGVPEKLFF. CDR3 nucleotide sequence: TGTGCCATCAGCCGAAGGGGGGTTCCCGAAAAACTGTTTTTT.

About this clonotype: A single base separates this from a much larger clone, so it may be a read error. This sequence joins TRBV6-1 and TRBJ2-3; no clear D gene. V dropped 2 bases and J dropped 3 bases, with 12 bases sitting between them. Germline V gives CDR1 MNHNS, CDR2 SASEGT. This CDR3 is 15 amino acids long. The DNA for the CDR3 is TGTGCCAGCAGTGAAACGTTCCCCCTAACAGATACGCAGTATTTT. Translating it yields CASSETFPLTDTQYF.